The 18 T cell receptor beta chains below all came from one sample that was sequenced in a study of shared clonotypes between healthy human individuals. Measured with immunoSEQ multiplex PCR; TCRdb has only the in-frame clones, and not every one. Of some 1,600,000 clones in the sample, 95% to 99% were seen once. Sequencing used naive CD4+ T cells sorted from blood. The subset denotes: CD45RA+ positively selected. These receptors all stem from a man aged 25-40 years in good health.

This chain uses TRBV18 with TRBJ1-1; D might be TRBD1 (6 bases). The CDR3 covers 15 residues. CDR1 and CDR2 from the germline V gene are KGHSH and LQKENI. The V and J ends lost 4 bases and 1 base respectively, with 13 bases between them. The CDR3 DNA follows: TGTGCCAGCTCACTATCGAGGGGGGAGAACACTGAAGCTTTCTTT. Its translation is CASSLSRGENTEAFF.

The gene calls are TRBV7-8 and TRBJ2-7; 7 bases line up with TRBD1. V lost 5 bases, J lost 6 bases, and 13 bases stayed unmatched. The CDR3 is 15 residues long. Germline CDR1 and CDR2: SGHVS and FQNEAQ. The CDR3 bases are TGTGCCAGCAGCCCGGACAGGTTCAGCATCACCGAGCAGTACTTC. Its translation is CASSPDRFSITEQYF.

The chain is built from TRBV6-5 and TRBJ1-2; weak D call: TRBD1 (5 bases). V was pared by 4 bases and J by 4 bases, with 19 bases between. The CDR3 runs 16 residues. Germline CDR1 and CDR2: MNHEY and SVGAGI. CDR3 bases: TGTGCCAGCAGTTCCGGGGACCCATCACTATTCTATGGCTACACCTTC. Translation gives CASSSGDPSLFYGYTF.

The sample holds one count of this clone. The chain employs TRBV5-6 and TRBJ1-5; 9 nucleotides line up with TRBD1. This CDR3 contains 15 residues. The V gene end was trimmed by 4 bases and the J gene end by 6 bases; junction bases not matched to a gene: 8. Germline lookup yields CDR1 SGHDT and CDR2 YYEEEE. CDR3 sequence: CASSPGTGLGQPQHF. Written as DNA, the CDR3 is TGTGCCAGCAGCCCCGGGACAGGGTTAGGTCAGCCCCAGCATTTT.

J is TRBJ1-1 and V is TRBV5-1, with a weak D call TRBD1 (5 bases). CDR3 size: 17 residues. CDR1 and CDR2 from the germline V gene are SGHRS and YFSETQ. Trimming left V 0 bases short and J 0 bases short, with 15 bases between. The CDR3 nucleotides are TGCGCCAGCAGCTTGGAATCTGGGAGAGGGGTGAACACTGAAGCTTTCTTT. It specifies CASSLESGRGVNTEAFF.

J is TRBJ1-1 and V is TRBV18; D not certain. The germline V and J ends were trimmed by 6 bases and 0 bases, with 8 bases remaining between them. This CDR3 has 13 amino acids. Germline V lookup: CDR1 KGHSH, CDR2 LQKENI. CDR3 in DNA: TGTGCCAGCTCGGCCGGGGTGAACACTGAAGCTTTCTTT. Protein: CASSAGVNTEAFF. Full variable domain (missing parts from reference TRBV18 and TRBJ1-1): NAGVMQNPRHLVRRRGQEARLRCSPMKGHSHVYWYRQLPEEGLKFMVYLQKENIIDESGMPKERFSAEFPKEGPSILRIQQVVRGDSAAYFCASSAGVNTEAFFGQGTRLTVV.

The chain is built from TRBV14 and TRBJ2-7; TRBD2 aligns across 16 bases. Germline CDR1 reads SGHDN; CDR2 reads FVKESK. The CDR3 extends over 20 amino acids. V lost 1 base to trimming and J lost 4 bases; unmatched junction nucleotides: 13. CDR3 residues: CASSQGRQLGLAGGPYEQYF. DNA for the CDR3: TGTGCCAGCAGCCAAGGAAGACAGCTGGGACTAGCGGGAGGGCCATACGAGCAGTACTTC.

The chain employs TRBV9 and TRBJ2-1, with 10 bases identical to TRBD2. The CDR3 has 13 residues. The J segment lost 14 bases and the V segment lost 0 bases, leaving 5 bases of the junction unmatched. Per the germline V gene, CDR1 is SGDLS and CDR2 is YYNGEE. Here the CDR3 DNA reads TGTGCCAGCAGCGTAGTGTCTAGCGGGAGTGAGTTCTTC. Encoded protein: CASSVVSSGSEFF.

The V call is TRBV28, the J call TRBJ1-4, with 8 bases that match TRBD1. This CDR3 is 14 amino acids long. V was pared by 5 bases and J by 6 bases, with 5 bases of the junction left unmatched. The V gene's germline CDR1 is MDHEN and CDR2 SYDVKM. The CDR3 here is CASSPGQVYEKLFF. For the CDR3, the DNA is TGTGCCAGCAGTCCGGGACAGGTTTATGAAAAACTGTTTTTT.

This chain uses TRBV9 with TRBJ2-1; either TRBD1 or TRBD2 may supply D (6 bases each). The length of the CDR3 is 16 residues. CDR1 SGDLS and CDR2 YYNGEE come from the germline V gene. V gave up 4 bases and J gave up 1 base, with 15 bases separating them. CDR3 residues: CASSSLGGQSYNEQFF. In DNA, the CDR3 is TGTGCCAGCAGCTCCCTCGGGGGCCAATCCTACAATGAGCAGTTCTTC.

The chain recombines TRBV28 with TRBJ2-7, with unresolved D. CDR1 and CDR2 (germline): MDHEN, SYDVKM. Trimming left V 10 bases short and J 1 base short, with 11 bases between. The CDR3 spans 12 residues. DNA for the CDR3: TGTGCCACTTCCGGCACATCCTACGAGCAGTACTTC. It yields the protein CATSGTSYEQYF.

This clone was found once. The chain employs TRBV5-1 and TRBJ2-1; 11 nucleotides agree with TRBD2. The germline gives CDR1 SGHRS, CDR2 YFSETQ. The CDR3 has 16 residues. The V gene end was trimmed by 4 bases and the J gene end by 2 bases; junction bases not matched to a gene: 5. The CDR3 bases are TGCGCCAGCAGCCCGATGACTAGCGGGACCTACAATGAGCAGTTCTTC. Amino acid sequence: CASSPMTSGTYNEQFF. The full variable domain, with the rest looked up from reference TRBV5-1 and TRBJ2-1, is KAGVTQTPRYLIKTRGQQVTLSCSPISGHRSVSWYQQTPGQGLQFLFEYFSETQRNKGNFPGRFSGRQFSNSRSEMNVSTLELGDSALYLCASSPMTSGTYNEQFFGPGTRLTVL.

This chain uses TRBV18 with TRBJ2-5; a weak D match, TRBD2 (5 bases). Germline assignment: CDR1 KGHSH and CDR2 LQKENI. The V end lost 1 base, the J end lost 0 bases, and 9 bases lay between the germline ends. This CDR3 is 15 amino acids long. The CDR3 here is CASSPLSGDQETQYF. The CDR3 DNA is TGTGCCAGCTCACCACTCTCCGGGGACCAAGAGACCCAGTACTTC.

The chain joins TRBV14 to TRBJ2-7; no firm D call. The germline V gene has CDR1 SGHDN and CDR2 FVKESK. This CDR3 is 14 amino acids long. Trimming removed 0 bases at V and 5 bases at J, with 11 bases between. CDR3 DNA: TGTGCCAGCAGCCAAGAATTCATAGGGAACGAGCAGTACTTC. Translation gives CASSQEFIGNEQYF. Supplemented by reference TRBV14 and TRBJ2-7, the full variable domain reads EAGVTQFPSHSVIEKGQTVTLRCDPISGHDNLYWYRRVMGKEIKFLLHFVKESKQDESGMPNNRFLAERTGGTYSTLKVQPAELEDSGVYFCASSQEFIGNEQYFGPGTRLTVT.

The chain recombines TRBV7-3 with TRBJ2-1; D ambiguous. Germline lookup yields CDR1 SGHTA and CDR2 FQGTGA. This CDR3 contains 16 residues. The germline V and J ends were trimmed by 3 bases and 2 bases, with 14 bases remaining between them. CDR3 in DNA: TGTGCCAGCAGCTTCCTCCTCTCACGACCCTACAATGAGCAGTTCTTC. This codes for CASSFLLSRPYNEQFF.

Regarding this clone: Other DNA sequences in the sample encode the same CDR3. The chain links TRBV4-1 to TRBJ2-5; D ambiguous. Deletions cut 1 base from V and 5 bases from J, with 11 bases between. Germline loops: CDR1 MGHRA, CDR2 YSYEKL. This CDR3 has 14 residues. The CDR3 region is CASSQGPAQETQYF. CDR3 bases: TGCGCCAGCAGCCAAGGACCGGCGCAGGAGACCCAGTACTTC.

V usage is TRBV5-1 and J usage is TRBJ2-5; D is undetermined. Germline CDR1 SGHRS, CDR2 YFSETQ. V lost 0 bases, J lost 1 base, and 10 bases lay in between. The CDR3 is 15 residues long. The CDR3 spells CASSLALGSQETQYF. The CDR3, as DNA: TGCGCCAGCAGCTTGGCTCTTGGTAGCCAAGAGACCCAGTACTTC.

The CDR3: CASSAPDSQGGDTQYF. As DNA, the CDR3 is TGTGCCAGCAGCGCACCTGACAGCCAAGGGGGGGATACGCAGTATTTT. The chain carries TRBV5-6 and TRBJ2-3; possibly TRBD1 or TRBD2 for D (6 bases each). CDR1 and CDR2 from the germline V gene are SGHDT and YYEEEE. The CDR3 is 16 residues long. Trimming left V 4 bases short and J 6 bases short, with 21 bases between.